The sequence of this TCR beta chain was determined in a study of blood T cells in healthy people across ages. Study-level findings and limits: A roughly linear fall in TCR beta diversity per million T cells was seen with increasing age.

This clonotype showed up just a few times. Its antigen is not known. A second roughly 6 to 11 cycle PCR used barcoded and J-beta primers. Via MiXCR, TCRdb re-called the 5' RACE reads, giving one row per CDR3 protein. The sample lists around 1,000,000 distinct CDR3 sequences; around 25% were seen once. This CDR3 region has 8 residues. Trimming took 10 bases from V and 13 from J, leaving 10 bases between them. Germline loops: CDR1 MNHEY, CDR2 SVGAGI. These same records also appear under a second study, on T cells of mothers and their children. That paper adds: Biologically related mothers and children overlapped slightly more than unrelated pairs, a non-significant difference. No T cell clones of persistent microchimeric origin were detected.

The rearrangement uses TRBV6-5 and TRBJ1-1; D not resolved. The TCR comes from a girl under 10 years old in good health. Sequencing was done on a sample of blood. CDR3 DNA sequence: TGTGCCACCGGGGTGGGTTTCTTT. Its protein is CATGVGFF.